These 6 T cell receptor beta chains were all obtained from the same sample, sequenced in a study of PD-1 blockade in mismatch repair-deficient tumors. Clones were sequenced by immunoSEQ multiplex PCR, and TCRdb holds only the in-frame ones, with some missing. Of about 79,000 clones listed, more than 80% were seen once; the top ten hold roughly 6%. Source: peripheral blood, taken 44 weeks after starting pembrolizumab. The receptors stem from an adult with mismatch repair-deficient cancer.

The rearrangement joins TRBV7-6 to TRBJ2-2; TRBD2 matches 11 bases. The CDR3 is 19 residues long. After removal of 4 bases from V and 5 bases from J, the junction contained 15 bases not matched to a gene. Germline CDR1 and CDR2: SGHVS and FNYEAQ. The CDR3 loop reads CASSSGLLAGVLSTGELFF. The CDR3 DNA is TGTGCCAGCAGCTCCGGCCTACTAGCGGGAGTGTTATCGACCGGGGAGCTGTTTTTT.

The table lists this clone with a count of one. The J gene is TRBJ2-1, the V gene TRBV14; TRBD1 matches 10 bases. Germline trimming cut 5 bases from V and 6 bases from J; bases unmatched to any gene: 19. The V gene's germline CDR1 is SGHDN and CDR2 FVKESK. The CDR3 consists of 19 residues. The CDR3 here is CASSYRDRGRGRITNEQFF. Here the CDR3 DNA reads TGTGCCAGCAGCTACCGGGACAGGGGTCGCGGGAGGATTACCAATGAGCAGTTCTTC.

The chain combines TRBV18 with TRBJ1-5; TRBD1 agrees at 10 bases. The V and J ends lost 4 bases and 4 bases, in that order; junction bases with no gene match: 1. Germline CDR1 reads KGHSH; CDR2 reads LQKENI. The length of the CDR3 is 14 residues. The chain's CDR3 is CASSRDRGNQPQHF. CDR3 DNA sequence: TGTGCCAGCTCACGGGACAGGGGTAATCAGCCCCAGCATTTT.

The gene calls are TRBV7-8 and TRBJ2-1; 10 bases map to TRBD1. Germline V CDR1 and CDR2: SGHVS, FQNEAQ. The V and J ends lost 5 bases and 7 bases, in that order; junction bases with no gene match: 11. The CDR3 runs 16 residues. This CDR3 reads CASSRPRQGAGNEQFF. The DNA for the CDR3 is TGTGCCAGCAGCCGGCCTAGACAGGGGGCGGGGAATGAGCAGTTCTTC.

The J gene is TRBJ2-3, the V gene TRBV9, with D perhaps TRBD1 (6 bases). V was cut by 4 bases and J by 0 bases, with 12 bases left in between. CDR1 is SGDLS and CDR2 is YYNGEE in the germline V gene. The CDR3 has 15 residues. The chain's CDR3 is CASSSKGQSTDTQYF. The CDR3 DNA is TGTGCCAGCAGCTCCAAAGGACAGAGCACAGATACGCAGTATTTT.

The chain combines TRBV7-6 with TRBJ2-1, with D possibly TRBD2 on 5 matching bases. V dropped 1 base and J dropped 7 bases, with 11 bases sitting between them. This CDR3 is built from 14 residues. Germline V gives CDR1 SGHVS, CDR2 FNYEAQ. The CDR3 loop reads CASSLGTVGNEQFF. The CDR3 DNA reads as TGTGCCAGCAGCTTAGGGACTGTAGGGAATGAGCAGTTCTTC.